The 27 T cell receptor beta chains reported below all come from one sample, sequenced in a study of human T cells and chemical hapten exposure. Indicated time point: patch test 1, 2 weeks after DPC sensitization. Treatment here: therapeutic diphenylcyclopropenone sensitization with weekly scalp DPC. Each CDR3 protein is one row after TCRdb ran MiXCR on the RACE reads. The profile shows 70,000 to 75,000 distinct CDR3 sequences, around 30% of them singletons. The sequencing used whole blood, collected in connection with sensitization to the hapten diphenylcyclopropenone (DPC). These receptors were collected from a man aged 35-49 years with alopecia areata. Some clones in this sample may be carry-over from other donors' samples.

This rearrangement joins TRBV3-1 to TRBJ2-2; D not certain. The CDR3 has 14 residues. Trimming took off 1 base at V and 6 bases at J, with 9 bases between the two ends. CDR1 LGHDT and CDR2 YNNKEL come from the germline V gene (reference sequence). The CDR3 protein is CASSQVVIAGELFF. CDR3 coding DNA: TGTGCCAGCAGCCAAGTGGTGATCGCCGGGGAGCTGTTTTTT.

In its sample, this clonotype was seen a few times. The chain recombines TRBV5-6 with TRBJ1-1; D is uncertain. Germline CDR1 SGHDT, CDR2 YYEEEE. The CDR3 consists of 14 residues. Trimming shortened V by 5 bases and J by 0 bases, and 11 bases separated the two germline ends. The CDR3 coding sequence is TGTGCCAGCAGATTCGGCTCGTTGAACACTGAAGCTTTCTTT. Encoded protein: CASRFGSLNTEAFF.

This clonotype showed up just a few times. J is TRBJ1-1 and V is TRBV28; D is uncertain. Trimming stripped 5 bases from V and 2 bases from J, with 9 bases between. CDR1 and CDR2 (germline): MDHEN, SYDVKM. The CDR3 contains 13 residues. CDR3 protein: CASSPDTNTEAFF. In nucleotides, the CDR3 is TGTGCCAGCAGTCCTGACACTAACACTGAAGCTTTCTTT.

CDR3 protein: CASSQDRGGQFSYNEQFF. In DNA, the CDR3 is TGTGCCAGCAGCCAAGATCGGGGCGGCCAGTTCTCCTACAATGAGCAGTTCTTC. The J gene is TRBJ2-1, the V gene TRBV14; D tentatively fits TRBD1 or TRBD2 (5 bases each). This CDR3 contains 18 residues. V lost 0 bases, J lost 0 bases, and 15 bases lay in between. Germline loops: CDR1 SGHDN, CDR2 FVKESK. Variable domain in full (rest from reference TRBV14 and TRBJ2-1): EAGVTQFPSHSVIEKGQTVTLRCDPISGHDNLYWYRRVMGKEIKFLLHFVKESKQDESGMPNNRFLAERTGGTYSTLKVQPAELEDSGVYFCASSQDRGGQFSYNEQFFGPGTRLTVL.

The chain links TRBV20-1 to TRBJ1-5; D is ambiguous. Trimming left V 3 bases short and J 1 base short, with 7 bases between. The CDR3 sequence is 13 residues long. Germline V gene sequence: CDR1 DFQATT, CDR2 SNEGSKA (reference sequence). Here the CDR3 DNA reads TGCAGTGCTAGGTCGGACAGCAATCAGCCCCAGCATTTT. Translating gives CSARSDSNQPQHF.

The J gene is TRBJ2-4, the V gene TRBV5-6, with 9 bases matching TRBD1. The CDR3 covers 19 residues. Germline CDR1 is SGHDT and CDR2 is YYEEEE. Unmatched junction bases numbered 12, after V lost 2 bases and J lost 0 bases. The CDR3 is CASSFNVGGTGTAKNIQYF. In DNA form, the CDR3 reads TGTGCCAGCAGCTTCAACGTTGGAGGGACAGGGACAGCCAAAAACATTCAGTACTTC.

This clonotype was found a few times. This chain's CDR3 is CSARVRDYEQYF. In nucleotides, the CDR3 is TGCAGTGCTAGGGTCCGGGACTACGAGCAGTACTTC. V usage is TRBV20-1 and J usage is TRBJ2-7; D may be TRBD2 (5 bases). This CDR3 contains 12 residues. Germline V CDR1 and CDR2: DFQATT, SNEGSKA (reference sequence). Trimming shortened V by 3 bases and J by 3 bases, and 9 bases separated the two germline ends.

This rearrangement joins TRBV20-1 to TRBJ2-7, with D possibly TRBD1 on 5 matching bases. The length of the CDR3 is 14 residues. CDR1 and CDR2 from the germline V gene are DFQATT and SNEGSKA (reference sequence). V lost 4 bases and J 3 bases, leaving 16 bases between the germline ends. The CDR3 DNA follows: TGCAGTGCTATAGGGGCTCAGGGCAACTACGAGCAGTACTTC. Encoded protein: CSAIGAQGNYEQYF.

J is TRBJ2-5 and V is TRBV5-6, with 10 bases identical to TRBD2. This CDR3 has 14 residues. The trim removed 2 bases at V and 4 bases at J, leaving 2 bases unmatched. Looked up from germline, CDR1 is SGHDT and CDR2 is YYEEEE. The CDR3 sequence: CASSFLAGVETQYF. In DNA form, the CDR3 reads TGTGCCAGCAGCTTCCTAGCGGGAGTAGAGACCCAGTACTTC.

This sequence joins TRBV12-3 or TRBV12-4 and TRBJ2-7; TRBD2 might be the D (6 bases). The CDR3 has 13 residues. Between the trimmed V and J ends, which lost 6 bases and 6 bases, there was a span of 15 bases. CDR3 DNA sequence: TGTGCCAGCAGCTTATTCAAGGGAGGCGAGCAGTACTTC. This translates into CASSLFKGGEQYF.

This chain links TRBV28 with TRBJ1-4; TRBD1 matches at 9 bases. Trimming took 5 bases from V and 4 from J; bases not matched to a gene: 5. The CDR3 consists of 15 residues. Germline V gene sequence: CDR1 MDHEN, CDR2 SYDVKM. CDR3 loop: CASSIPTGGNEKLFF. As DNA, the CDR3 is TGTGCCAGCAGTATTCCGACAGGGGGTAATGAAAAACTGTTTTTT.

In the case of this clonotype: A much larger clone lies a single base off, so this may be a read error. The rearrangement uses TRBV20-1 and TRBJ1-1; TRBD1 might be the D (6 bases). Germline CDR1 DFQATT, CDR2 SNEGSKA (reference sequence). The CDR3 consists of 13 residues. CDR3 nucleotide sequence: TGCAGTGCTAGAGGACAGGTGAACACTGAAACTTTCTTT. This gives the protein CSARGQVNTETFF.

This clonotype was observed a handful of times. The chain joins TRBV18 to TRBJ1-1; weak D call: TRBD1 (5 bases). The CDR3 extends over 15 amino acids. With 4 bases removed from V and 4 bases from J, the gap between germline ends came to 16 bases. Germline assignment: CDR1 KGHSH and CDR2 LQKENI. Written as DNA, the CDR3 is TGTGCCAGCTCACTCGGGCTCGGGGGGTCCACTGAAGCTTTCTTT. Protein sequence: CASSLGLGGSTEAFF.

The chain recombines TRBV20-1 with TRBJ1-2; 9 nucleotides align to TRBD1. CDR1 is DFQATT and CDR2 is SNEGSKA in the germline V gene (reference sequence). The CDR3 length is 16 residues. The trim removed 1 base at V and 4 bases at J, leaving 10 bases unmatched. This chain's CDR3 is CSARGVGTGLAYGYTF. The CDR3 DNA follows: TGCAGTGCTAGAGGGGTGGGGACAGGGCTTGCCTATGGCTACACCTTC.

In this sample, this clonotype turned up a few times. The CDR3: CASSLVGLAGSSYEQYF. The CDR3 nucleotides read TGTGCCAGCAGCTTAGTTGGGCTAGCGGGTAGCTCCTACGAGCAGTACTTC. The genes are TRBV11-2 and TRBJ2-7; 8 positions agree with TRBD2. Germline V gene data show CDR1 as SGHAT and CDR2 as FQNNGV. This CDR3 contains 17 residues. V was clipped by 1 base and J by 0 bases; unmatched bases: 8.

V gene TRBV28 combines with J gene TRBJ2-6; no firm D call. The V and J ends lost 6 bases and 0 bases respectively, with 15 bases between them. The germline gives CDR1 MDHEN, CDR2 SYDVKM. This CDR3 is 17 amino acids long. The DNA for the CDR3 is TGTGCCAGCAGCCCTTTGCCCACGGGCTCTGGGGCCAACGTCCTGACTTTC. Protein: CASSPLPTGSGANVLTF.

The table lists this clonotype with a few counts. As DNA, the CDR3 is TGCGCCAGCAACTCCCGACTAGCGAGGAACACCGGGGAGCTGTTTTTT. Translated: CASNSRLARNTGELFF. The chain combines TRBV5-1 with TRBJ2-2; 8 bases map to TRBD2. Germline values: CDR1 SGHRS, CDR2 YFSETQ. V lost 6 bases to trimming and J lost 1 base; unmatched junction nucleotides: 8. The CDR3 is 16 amino acids. Combining the CDR3 with reference TRBV5-1 and TRBJ2-2 gives the whole variable domain KAGVTQTPRYLIKTRGQQVTLSCSPISGHRSVSWYQQTPGQGLQFLFEYFSETQRNKGNFPGRFSGRQFSNSRSEMNVSTLELGDSALYLCASNSRLARNTGELFFGEGSRLTVL.

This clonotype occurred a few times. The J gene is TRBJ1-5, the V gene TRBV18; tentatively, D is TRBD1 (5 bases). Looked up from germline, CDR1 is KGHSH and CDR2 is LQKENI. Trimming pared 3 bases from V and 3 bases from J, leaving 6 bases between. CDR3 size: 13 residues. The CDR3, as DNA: TGTGCCAGCTCACCGGACACCAATCAGCCCCAGCATTTT. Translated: CASSPDTNQPQHF.

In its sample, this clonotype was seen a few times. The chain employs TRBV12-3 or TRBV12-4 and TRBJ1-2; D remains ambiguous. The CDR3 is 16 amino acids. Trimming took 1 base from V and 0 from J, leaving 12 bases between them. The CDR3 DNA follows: TGTGCCAGCAGTTTAGGCAGGATGGCATCTAACTATGGCTACACCTTC. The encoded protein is CASSLGRMASNYGYTF.

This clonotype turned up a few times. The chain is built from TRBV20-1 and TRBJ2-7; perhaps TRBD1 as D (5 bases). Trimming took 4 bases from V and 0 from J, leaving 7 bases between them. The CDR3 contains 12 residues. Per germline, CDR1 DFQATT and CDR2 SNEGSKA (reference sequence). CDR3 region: CSAKDISYEQYF. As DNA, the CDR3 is TGCAGTGCTAAGGACATCTCCTACGAGCAGTACTTC.

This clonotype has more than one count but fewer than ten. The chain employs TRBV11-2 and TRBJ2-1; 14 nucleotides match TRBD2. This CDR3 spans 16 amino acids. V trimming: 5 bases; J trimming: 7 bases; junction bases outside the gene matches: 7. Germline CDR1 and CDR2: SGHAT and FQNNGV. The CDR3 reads CASSAGTSGSTNEQFF. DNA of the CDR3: TGTGCCAGCAGCGCGGGGACTAGCGGGAGCACGAATGAGCAGTTCTTC.

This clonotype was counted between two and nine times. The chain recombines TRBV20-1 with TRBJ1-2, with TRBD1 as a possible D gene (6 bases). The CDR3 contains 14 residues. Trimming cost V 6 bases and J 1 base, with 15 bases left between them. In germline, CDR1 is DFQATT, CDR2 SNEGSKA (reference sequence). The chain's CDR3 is CSAPWQGINYGYTF. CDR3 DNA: TGCAGTGCCCCCTGGCAGGGGATTAACTATGGCTACACCTTC.

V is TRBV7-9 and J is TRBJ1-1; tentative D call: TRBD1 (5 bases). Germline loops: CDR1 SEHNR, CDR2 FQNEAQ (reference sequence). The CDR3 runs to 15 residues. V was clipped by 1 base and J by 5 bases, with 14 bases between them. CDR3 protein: CASSLGRGRRTEAFF. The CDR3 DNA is TGTGCCAGCAGCTTAGGTAGGGGTCGGAGAACTGAAGCTTTCTTT.

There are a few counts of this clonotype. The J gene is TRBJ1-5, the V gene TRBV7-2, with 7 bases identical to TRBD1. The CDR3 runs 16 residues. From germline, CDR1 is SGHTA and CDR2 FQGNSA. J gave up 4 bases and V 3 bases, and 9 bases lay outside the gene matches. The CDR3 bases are TGTGCCAGCAGCTTCAGCGGGACAGTCAATAATCAGCCCCAGCATTTT. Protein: CASSFSGTVNNQPQHF.

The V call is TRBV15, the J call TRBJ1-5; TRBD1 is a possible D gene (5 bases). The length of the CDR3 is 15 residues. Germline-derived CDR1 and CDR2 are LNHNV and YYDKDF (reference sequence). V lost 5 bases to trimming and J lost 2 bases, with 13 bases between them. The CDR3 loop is CATSPARGGNQPQHF. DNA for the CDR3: TGTGCCACCAGCCCAGCAAGGGGAGGCAATCAGCCCCAGCATTTT. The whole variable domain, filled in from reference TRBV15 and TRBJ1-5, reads DAMVIQNPRYQVTQFGKPVTLSCSQTLNHNVMYWYQQKSSQAPKLLFHYYDKDFNNEADTPDNFQSRRPNTSFCFLDIRSPGLGDTAMYLCATSPARGGNQPQHFGDGTRLSIL.

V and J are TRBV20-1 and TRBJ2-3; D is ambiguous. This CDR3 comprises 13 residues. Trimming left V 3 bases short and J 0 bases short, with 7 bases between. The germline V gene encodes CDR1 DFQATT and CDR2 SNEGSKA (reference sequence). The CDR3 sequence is CSARTRSTDTQYF. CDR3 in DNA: TGCAGTGCTAGGACCCGAAGCACAGATACGCAGTATTTT.

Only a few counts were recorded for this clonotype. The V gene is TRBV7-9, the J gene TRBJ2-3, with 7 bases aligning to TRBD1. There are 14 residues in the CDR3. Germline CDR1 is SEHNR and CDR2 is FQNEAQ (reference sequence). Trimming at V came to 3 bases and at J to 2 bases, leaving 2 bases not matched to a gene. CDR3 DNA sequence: TGTGCCAGCAGCTTGGGGACAGCCACAGATACGCAGTATTTT. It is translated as CASSLGTATDTQYF.